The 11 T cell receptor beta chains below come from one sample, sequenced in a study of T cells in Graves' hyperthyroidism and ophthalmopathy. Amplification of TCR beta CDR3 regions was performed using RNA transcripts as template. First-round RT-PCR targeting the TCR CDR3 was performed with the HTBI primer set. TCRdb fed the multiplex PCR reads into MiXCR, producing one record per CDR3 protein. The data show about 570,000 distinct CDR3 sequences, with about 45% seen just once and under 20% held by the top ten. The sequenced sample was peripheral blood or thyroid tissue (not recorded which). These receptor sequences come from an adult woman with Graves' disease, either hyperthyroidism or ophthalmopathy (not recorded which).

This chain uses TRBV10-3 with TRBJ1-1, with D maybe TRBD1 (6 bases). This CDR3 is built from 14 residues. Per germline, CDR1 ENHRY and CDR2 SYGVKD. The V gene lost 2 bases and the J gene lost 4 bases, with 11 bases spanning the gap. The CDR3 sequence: CAISEEWGLTEAFF. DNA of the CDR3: TGTGCCATCAGTGAGGAGTGGGGGCTCACTGAAGCTTTCTTT.

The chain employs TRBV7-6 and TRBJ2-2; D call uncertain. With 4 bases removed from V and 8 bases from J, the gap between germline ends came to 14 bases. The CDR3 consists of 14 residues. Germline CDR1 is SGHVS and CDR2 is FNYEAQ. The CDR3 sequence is CASSYLPATGELFF. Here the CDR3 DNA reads TGTGCCAGCAGCTATCTTCCGGCCACAGGGGAGCTGTTTTTT.

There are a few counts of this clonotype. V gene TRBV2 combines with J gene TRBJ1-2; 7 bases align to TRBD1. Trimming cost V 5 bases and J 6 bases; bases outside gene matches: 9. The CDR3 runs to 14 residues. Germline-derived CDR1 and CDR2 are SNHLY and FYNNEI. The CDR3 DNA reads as TGTGCCAGCAGTTTACAGGGGCGCAGAGATGGCTACACCTTC. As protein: CASSLQGRRDGYTF. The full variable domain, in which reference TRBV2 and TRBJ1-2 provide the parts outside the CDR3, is EPEVTQTPSHQVTQMGQEVILRCVPISNHLYFYWYRQILGQKVEFLVSFYNNEISEKSEIFDDQFSVERPDGSNFTLKIRSTKLEDSAMYFCASSLQGRRDGYTFGSGTRLTVV.

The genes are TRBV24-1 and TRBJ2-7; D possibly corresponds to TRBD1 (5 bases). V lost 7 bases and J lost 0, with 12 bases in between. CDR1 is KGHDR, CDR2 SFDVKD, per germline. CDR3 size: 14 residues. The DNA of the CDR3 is TGTGCCACCAGACCCAGGGAAGACTCCTACGAGCAGTACTTC. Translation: CATRPREDSYEQYF.

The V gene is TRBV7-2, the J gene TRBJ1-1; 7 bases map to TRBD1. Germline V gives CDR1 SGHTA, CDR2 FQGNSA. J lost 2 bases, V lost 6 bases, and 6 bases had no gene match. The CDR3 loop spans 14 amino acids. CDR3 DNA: TGTGCCAGCAGTCAAGACAGGGCCAACACTGAAGCTTTCTTT. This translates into CASSQDRANTEAFF.

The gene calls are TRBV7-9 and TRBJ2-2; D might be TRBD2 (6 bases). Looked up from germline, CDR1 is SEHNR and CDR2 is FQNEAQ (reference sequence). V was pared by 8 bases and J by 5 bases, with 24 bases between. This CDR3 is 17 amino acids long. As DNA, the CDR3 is TGTGCCAGCCGGCAAGGACTGGCGGGGATCCTGACCGGGGAGCTGTTTTTT. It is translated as CASRQGLAGILTGELFF.

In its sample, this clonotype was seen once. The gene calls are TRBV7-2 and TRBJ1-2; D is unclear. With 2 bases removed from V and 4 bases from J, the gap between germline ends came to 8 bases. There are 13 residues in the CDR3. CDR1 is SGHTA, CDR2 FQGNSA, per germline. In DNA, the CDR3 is TGTGCCAGCAGCTTACGGGCGGGCTATGGCTACACCTTC. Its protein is CASSLRAGYGYTF.

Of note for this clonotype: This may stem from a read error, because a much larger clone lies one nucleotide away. The CDR3: CSTSSRAPGEYNEKLFF. CDR3 DNA: TGCAGTACTAGTTCGAGGGCTCCTGGGGAGTATAATGAAAAACTGTTTTTT. This sequence joins TRBV20-1 and TRBJ1-4; no definite D call. Per the germline V gene, CDR1 is DFQATT and CDR2 is SNEGSKA (reference sequence). The CDR3 consists of 17 residues.

The CDR3 region is CASSSTGDNEKLFF. The DNA of the CDR3 is TGTGCCAGCAGTTCGACAGGGGATAATGAAAAACTGTTTTTT. The chain recombines TRBV6-2 or TRBV6-3 with TRBJ1-4; TRBD1 aligns across 8 bases. Losses at the gene ends were 4 bases for V and 4 bases for J; bases not matched to a gene: 2. This CDR3 has 14 residues. Germline V gene lookup returns CDR1 MNHEY and CDR2 SVGEGT.

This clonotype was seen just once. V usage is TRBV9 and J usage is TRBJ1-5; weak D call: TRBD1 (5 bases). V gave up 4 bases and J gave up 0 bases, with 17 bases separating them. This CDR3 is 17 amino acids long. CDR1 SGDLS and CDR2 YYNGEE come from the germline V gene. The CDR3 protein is CASSPSPGGYSNQPQHF. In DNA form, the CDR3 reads TGTGCCAGCAGCCCCTCACCCGGGGGGTATAGCAATCAGCCCCAGCATTTT. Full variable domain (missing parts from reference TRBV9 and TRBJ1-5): DSGVTQTPKHLITATGQRVTLRCSPRSGDLSVYWYQQSLDQGLQFLIQYYNGEERAKGNILERFSAQQFPDLHSELNLSSLELGDSALYFCASSPSPGGYSNQPQHFGDGTRLSIL.

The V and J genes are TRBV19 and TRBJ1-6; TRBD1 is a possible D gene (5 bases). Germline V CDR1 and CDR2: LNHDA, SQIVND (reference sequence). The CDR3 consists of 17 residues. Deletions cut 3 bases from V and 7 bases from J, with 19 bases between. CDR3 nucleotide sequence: TGTGCCAGTAGTATTGGGGACGACGGGTCGTGGAATTCACCCCTCCACTTT. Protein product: CASSIGDDGSWNSPLHF.